This T cell receptor (beta chain) derives from a study of blood T cell repertoires in COVID-19. Study at large: COVID-19 samples from acute and convalescent phases originated in the United States, Italy and Spain. Sources were T cells, B-cell-depleted T cells, or PBMCs; the material itself was cDNA or gDNA.

V shed 3 bases, J shed 3 bases, and the junction held 10 bases outside the gene matches. Germline V gene sequence: CDR1 KGHSH, CDR2 LQKENI. The CDR3 is made up of 17 amino acids. Recruited during active infection, patients (from Seattle) were subsequently followed longitudinally. Methods used by the authors: Estimation of nucleated cell counts was performed using reference gene primer amplification. The repertoire was sequenced with immunoSEQ multiplex PCR; TCRdb's copy has only in-frame clones and lacks some. V and J calls and clone size come straight from that table; D and trimming were deduced from the DNA. The sample has about 240,000 clones; roughly 76% are singletons. This clone was counted once.

Specimen: peripheral blood. The chain has TRBV18 and TRBJ1-4; 7 nucleotides match TRBD1. The origin of this receptor is a woman older than 75 with COVID-19, enrolled during active disease. CDR3: CASSPLNSGTANEKLFF. The CDR3 DNA is TGTGCCAGCTCACCCTTAAATTCCGGGACAGCTAATGAAAAACTGTTTTTT.